The 22 T cell receptor beta chains presented below share a single source sample, sequenced in a study of cytomegalovirus exposure and HLA in healthy donors. PCR primers comprised 60 Vbeta and 13 Jbeta primers. Data came from immunoSEQ multiplex PCR; TCRdb stores just in-frame clones and leaves some out. Of over 150,000 clones in the sample, around three quarters were seen once. Sequencing was carried out using PBMCs. The source is a middle-aged man in good health and CMV-seropositive.

In the case of this clone: The identical CDR3 is also encoded by other nucleotide sequences in the sample. The chain combines TRBV4-3 with TRBJ2-7; a possible D gene is TRBD1 (6 bases). CDR3 length: 13 residues. The V end lost 0 bases, the J end lost 4 bases, and 7 bases lay between the germline ends. Germline assignment: CDR1 LGHNA and CDR2 YSLEER. The CDR3 coding sequence is TGCGCCAGCAGCCAAGATAGGGGGTACGAGCAGTACTTC. This codes for CASSQDRGYEQYF.

The chain carries TRBV29-1 and TRBJ2-3, with D tentatively TRBD2 (5 bases). CDR3 size: 15 residues. Trimming removed 6 bases from V and 2 bases from J, with 18 bases in between. CDR1 SQVTM and CDR2 ANQGSEA come from the germline V gene. CDR3 sequence reads: CSVTGLGATTDTQYF. The CDR3 nucleotides read TGCAGCGTAACGGGCCTGGGAGCTACCACAGATACGCAGTATTTT.

Concerning this clone itself: An end of the junction differs from the germline gene, which may be a read error. The rearrangement uses TRBV7-6 and TRBJ2-5; TRBD2 might be the D (5 bases). Germline V CDR1 and CDR2: SGHVS, FNYEAQ. There are 15 residues in the CDR3. CDR3 sequence (DNA): TGTGCCAGCGGCTTCGGGTATAGCGCACAAGAGACCCAGTACTTC. As protein: CASGFGYSAQETQYF. The whole variable domain, filled in from reference TRBV7-6 and TRBJ2-5, reads GAGVSQSPRYKVTKRGQDVALRCDPISGHVSLYWYRQALGQGPEFLTYFNYEAQQDKSGLPNDRFSAERPEGSISTLTIQRTEQRDSAMYRCASGFGYSAQETQYFGPGTRLLVL.

This rearrangement joins TRBV5-4 to TRBJ1-2; TRBD1 is a possible D gene (6 bases). The CDR3 loop spans 13 amino acids. V was clipped by 0 bases and J by 7 bases, with 10 bases between them. Germline values: CDR1 SGHNT, CDR2 YYREEE (reference sequence). The CDR3 here is CASSLGTEGGYTF. The CDR3, as DNA: TGTGCCAGCAGCTTGGGGACAGAAGGTGGCTACACCTTC. Full variable domain (remainder filled in from reference TRBV5-4 and TRBJ1-2): ETGVTQSPTHLIKTRGQQVTLRCSSQSGHNTVSWYQQALGQGPQFIFQYYREEENGRGNFPPRFSGLQFPNYSSELNVNALELDDSALYLCASSLGTEGGYTFGSGTRLTVV.

The chain joins TRBV29-1 to TRBJ2-7, with D perhaps matching TRBD2 (6 bases). Germline lookup yields CDR1 SQVTM and CDR2 ANQGSEA. V lost 6 bases to trimming and J lost 2 bases, with 17 bases between them. The CDR3 totals 14 residues. Here the CDR3 reads CSVAGLLPPYEQYF. CDR3 coding DNA: TGCAGCGTGGCGGGACTCCTGCCTCCCTACGAGCAGTACTTC.

This chain links TRBV4-1 with TRBJ1-3; D remains unclear. The germline V and J ends were trimmed by 0 bases and 0 bases, with 6 bases remaining between them. The CDR3 covers 15 residues. Germline V lookup: CDR1 MGHRA, CDR2 YSYEKL. The CDR3 reads CASSQDPGSGNTIYF. The CDR3 nucleotides read TGCGCCAGCAGCCAAGATCCGGGCTCTGGAAACACCATATATTTT.

The chain's CDR3 is CASSLSPGANYGYTF. The CDR3 region has the DNA TGCGCCAGCAGCTTGAGCCCAGGGGCCAACTATGGCTACACCTTC. V usage is TRBV5-1 and J usage is TRBJ1-2; the D gene is possibly TRBD1 (6 bases). Trimming stripped 1 base from V and 2 bases from J, with 12 bases between. Per germline, CDR1 SGHRS and CDR2 YFSETQ. This CDR3 is 15 amino acids long. The full variable domain, with the rest looked up from reference TRBV5-1 and TRBJ1-2, is KAGVTQTPRYLIKTRGQQVTLSCSPISGHRSVSWYQQTPGQGLQFLFEYFSETQRNKGNFPGRFSGRQFSNSRSEMNVSTLELGDSALYLCASSLSPGANYGYTFGSGTRLTVV.

To note about this clone: Other DNA sequences from this sample encode an identical CDR3 as well. The chain is built from TRBV7-9 and TRBJ2-1; TRBD2 aligns across 12 bases. V shed 4 bases and J 7 bases; nucleotides not matched to a gene: 5. Per the germline V gene, CDR1 is SEHNR and CDR2 is FQNEAQ (reference sequence). This CDR3 is 15 amino acids long. CDR3 coding DNA: TGTGCCAGCAGCTCGAAGCTAGCGGGGGGGAATGAGCAGTTCTTC. Its translation: CASSSKLAGGNEQFF.

The chain is built from TRBV2 and TRBJ1-5; D not certain. Looked up from germline, CDR1 is SNHLY and CDR2 is FYNNEI. The CDR3 spans 16 residues. Trimming stripped 7 bases from V and 0 bases from J, with 16 bases between. The CDR3 is CASTPLGGSSNQPQHF. CDR3 nucleotide sequence: TGTGCCAGCACCCCCTTAGGCGGCTCTAGCAATCAGCCCCAGCATTTT.

This clone was recorded a few times. The chain recombines TRBV5-1 with TRBJ2-7, with 10 nucleotides matching TRBD2. Trimming cost V 4 bases and J 8 bases; bases outside gene matches: 9. There are 14 residues in the CDR3. Per germline, CDR1 SGHRS and CDR2 YFSETQ. CDR3 sequence (DNA): TGCGCCAGCAGCACCTCTAGCGGGGGCTGGCAGCAGTACTTC. Translated, it gives CASSTSSGGWQQYF.

The chain joins TRBV27 to TRBJ2-5; the D gene is possibly TRBD1 (7 bases). Germline CDR1 reads MNHEY; CDR2 reads SMNVEV (reference sequence). The V and J ends lost 6 bases and 5 bases respectively, with 22 bases between them. The CDR3 runs to 16 residues. The CDR3 is CASSPRQGGVAETQYF. As DNA, the CDR3 is TGTGCCAGCAGCCCCCGACAGGGAGGCGTTGCGGAGACCCAGTACTTC.

The rearrangement joins TRBV12-5 to TRBJ2-2; D remains unclear. Germline CDR1 reads LGHNT; CDR2 reads FRNRAP. Trimming stripped 1 base from V and 5 bases from J, with 5 bases between. CDR3 length: 13 amino acids. CDR3 loop: CASGLAGTGELFF. In DNA form, the CDR3 reads TGTGCTAGTGGTTTGGCCGGGACCGGGGAGCTGTTTTTT.

The CDR3 DNA reads as TGCGCCAGCAGCGGAACAGGGAAAATGACCACCGGGGAGCTGTTTTTT. Translated, it gives CASSGTGKMTTGELFF. The genes are TRBV5-1 and TRBJ2-2, with D perhaps TRBD1 (6 bases). Germline assignment: CDR1 SGHRS and CDR2 YFSETQ. This CDR3 has 16 amino acids. Trimming removed 4 bases at V and 4 bases at J, with 17 bases between. Full variable domain (outside the CDR3, taken from reference TRBV5-1 and TRBJ2-2): KAGVTQTPRYLIKTRGQQVTLSCSPISGHRSVSWYQQTPGQGLQFLFEYFSETQRNKGNFPGRFSGRQFSNSRSEMNVSTLELGDSALYLCASSGTGKMTTGELFFGEGSRLTVL.

The chain links TRBV5-6 to TRBJ2-3, with D perhaps matching TRBD2 (6 bases). This CDR3 region has 17 residues. V was trimmed by 0 bases and J by 0 bases, leaving 14 bases between them. Germline-derived CDR1 and CDR2 are SGHDT and YYEEEE. The CDR3 sequence is CASSLDPPGTSTDTQYF. The CDR3 bases are TGTGCCAGCAGCTTGGACCCGCCGGGGACTAGCACAGATACGCAGTATTTT.

The sample holds a few counts of this clone. This sequence joins TRBV18 and TRBJ1-5; D call uncertain. The germline V gene encodes CDR1 KGHSH and CDR2 LQKENI. V lost 2 bases to trimming and J lost 7 bases, with 9 bases between them. CDR3 size: 13 residues. Here the CDR3 DNA reads TGTGCCAGCTCACCAATGATAGAACAGCCCCAGCATTTT. Translation gives CASSPMIEQPQHF.

The rearrangement uses TRBV2 and TRBJ1-2; D unresolved. The V end lost 2 bases, the J end lost 6 bases, and 7 bases lay between the germline ends. This CDR3 has 12 residues. Germline-derived CDR1 and CDR2 are SNHLY and FYNNEI. The CDR3 bases are TGTGCCAGCAGTGAAAACAGAGATGGCTACACCTTC. It translates to CASSENRDGYTF.

The CDR3 is CASSGSGRGVQDEQYF. CDR3 sequence (DNA): TGTGCCAGCAGCGGTAGCGGGCGGGGGGTTCAGGACGAGCAGTACTTC. The chain links TRBV9 to TRBJ2-7, with TRBD2 matching 8 bases. This CDR3 contains 16 residues. With 3 bases clipped from V and 5 bases from J, the junction kept 13 bases outside the gene matches. CDR1 and CDR2 (germline): SGDLS, YYNGEE.

V and J are TRBV11-2 and TRBJ2-1, with a tentative D call TRBD1 (6 bases). V dropped 5 bases and J dropped 1 base, with 15 bases sitting between them. Germline CDR1 and CDR2: SGHAT and FQNNGV. The CDR3 loop spans 16 amino acids. DNA of the CDR3: TGTGCCAGCAGCCCAGGGGTCTGGCAGTCCTACAATGAGCAGTTCTTC. Its protein is CASSPGVWQSYNEQFF.

This clone was picked up a small number of times. The sample carries other DNA sequences with the same CDR3. V and J are TRBV19 and TRBJ1-2, with D perhaps TRBD1 (6 bases). This CDR3 region has 14 residues. The ends were cut back, 5 bases at V and 2 bases at J, with 12 bases in the middle. Germline V gene data show CDR1 as LNHDA and CDR2 as SQIVND (reference sequence). In nucleotides, the CDR3 is TGTGCCAGTAGTGCCAGGGGAAGGAACTATGGCTACACCTTC. Translating it yields CASSARGRNYGYTF.

The chain combines TRBV7-2 with TRBJ2-2; D is undetermined. The CDR3 spans 13 residues. CDR1 is SGHTA and CDR2 is FQGNSA in the germline V gene. V lost 4 bases and J lost 6, with 9 bases in between. The CDR3 bases are TGTGCCAGCAGCTACCAAGAGTCCGGGGAGCTGTTTTTT. Amino acids: CASSYQESGELFF.

CDR3 sequence reads: CSVERGPDTQYF. DNA for the CDR3: TGCAGCGTTGAAAGGGGGCCAGATACGCAGTATTTT. This chain links TRBV29-1 with TRBJ2-3; 7 nucleotides match TRBD1. The germline V gene has CDR1 SQVTM and CDR2 ANQGSEA. CDR3 length equals 12 residues. With V trimmed by 2 bases and J by 4 bases, 0 bases remained unmatched.

This clone has a single count. V gene TRBV7-9 combines with J gene TRBJ1-2, with 10 bases that match TRBD1. Per the germline V gene, CDR1 is SEHNR and CDR2 is FQNEAQ (reference sequence). V trimming: 5 bases; J trimming: 1 base; junction bases outside the gene matches: 4. The CDR3 extends over 15 amino acids. The CDR3 DNA follows: TGTGCCAGCAGCGCCCGGACAGGGGGTAACTATGGCTACACCTTC. This sequence encodes CASSARTGGNYGYTF.